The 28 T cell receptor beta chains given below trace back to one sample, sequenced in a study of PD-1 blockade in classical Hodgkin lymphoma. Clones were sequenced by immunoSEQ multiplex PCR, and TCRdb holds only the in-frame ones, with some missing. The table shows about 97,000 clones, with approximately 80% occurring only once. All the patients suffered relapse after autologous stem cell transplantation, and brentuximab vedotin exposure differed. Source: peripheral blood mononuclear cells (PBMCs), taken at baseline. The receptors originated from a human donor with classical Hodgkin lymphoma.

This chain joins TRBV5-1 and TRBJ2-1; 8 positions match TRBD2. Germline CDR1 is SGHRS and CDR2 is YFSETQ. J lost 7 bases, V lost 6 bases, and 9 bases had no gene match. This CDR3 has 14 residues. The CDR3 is CASMLSGNRNEQFF. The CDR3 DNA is TGCGCCAGCATGCTTAGCGGGAATAGGAATGAGCAGTTCTTC.

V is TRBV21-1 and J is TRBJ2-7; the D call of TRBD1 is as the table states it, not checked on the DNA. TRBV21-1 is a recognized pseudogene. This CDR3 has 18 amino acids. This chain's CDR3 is CASSRPSLKTGPSYEQYF. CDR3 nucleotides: TGTGCCAGCAGCAGACCAAGCCTGAAGACAGGGCCGTCCTACGAGCAGTACTTC.

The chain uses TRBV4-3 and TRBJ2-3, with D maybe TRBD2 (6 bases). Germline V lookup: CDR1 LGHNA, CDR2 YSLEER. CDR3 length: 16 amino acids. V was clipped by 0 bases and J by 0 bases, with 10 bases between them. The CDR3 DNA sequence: TGCGCCAGCAGCCAAGAGTATGGGACTAGCACAGATACGCAGTATTTT. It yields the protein CASSQEYGTSTDTQYF.

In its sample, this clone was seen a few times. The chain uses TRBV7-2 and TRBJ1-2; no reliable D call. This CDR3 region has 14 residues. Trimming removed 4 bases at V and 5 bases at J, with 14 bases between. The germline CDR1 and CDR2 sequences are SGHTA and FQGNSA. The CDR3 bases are TGTGCCAGCAGCTCCGCAGCGGCAGATTATGGCTACACCTTC. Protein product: CASSSAAADYGYTF.

The CDR3 reads CASTPDFLNTEAFF. In DNA, the CDR3 is TGTGCCAGTACCCCAGATTTCCTGAACACTGAAGCTTTCTTT. The rearrangement uses TRBV19 and TRBJ1-1; no clear D. Germline V gene data show CDR1 as LNHDA and CDR2 as SQIVND (reference sequence). This CDR3 has 14 residues. Deletions cut 7 bases from V and 0 bases from J, with 12 bases between.

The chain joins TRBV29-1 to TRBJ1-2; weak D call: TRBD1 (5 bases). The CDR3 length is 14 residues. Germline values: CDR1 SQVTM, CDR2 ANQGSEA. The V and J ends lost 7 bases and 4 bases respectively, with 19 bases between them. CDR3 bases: TGCAGCGCCCTCGCGGGGGGAGCCGGCTATGGCTACACCTTC. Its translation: CSALAGGAGYGYTF.

The CDR3: CASSPTRDRGDGYTF. CDR3 coding DNA: TGTGCCAGCAGTCCAACCAGGGACAGGGGGGATGGCTACACCTTC. This chain connects TRBV28 to TRBJ1-2, with 11 bases lining up with TRBD1. Germline loops: CDR1 MDHEN, CDR2 SYDVKM. V was clipped by 5 bases and J by 6 bases; unmatched bases: 8. This CDR3 has 15 amino acids.

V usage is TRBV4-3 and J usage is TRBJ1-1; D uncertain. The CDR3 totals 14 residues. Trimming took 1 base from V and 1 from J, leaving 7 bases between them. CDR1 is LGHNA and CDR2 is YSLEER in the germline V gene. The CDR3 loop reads CASSQGPKNTEAFF. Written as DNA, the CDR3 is TGCGCCAGCAGCCAAGGACCAAAGAACACTGAAGCTTTCTTT.

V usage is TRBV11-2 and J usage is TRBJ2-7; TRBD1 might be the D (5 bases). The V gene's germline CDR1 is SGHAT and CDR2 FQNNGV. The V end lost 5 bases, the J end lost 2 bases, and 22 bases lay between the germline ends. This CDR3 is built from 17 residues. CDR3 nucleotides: TGTGCCAGCAGCCCCTGGGGCGGAGATCAAGGGGCCTACGAGCAGTACTTC. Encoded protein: CASSPWGGDQGAYEQYF. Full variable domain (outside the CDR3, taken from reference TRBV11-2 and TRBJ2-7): EAGVAQSPRYKIIEKRQSVAFWCNPISGHATLYWYQQILGQGPKLLIQFQNNGVVDDSQLPKDRFSAERLKGVDSTLKIQPAKLEDSAVYLCASSPWGGDQGAYEQYFGPGTRLTVT.

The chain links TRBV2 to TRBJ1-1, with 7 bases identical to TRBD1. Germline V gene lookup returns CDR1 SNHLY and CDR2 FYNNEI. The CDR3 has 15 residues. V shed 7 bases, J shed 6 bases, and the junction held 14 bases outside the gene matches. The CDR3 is CASKRGTEPTAEAFF. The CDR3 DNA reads TGTGCCAGCAAACGGGGGACAGAGCCGACGGCTGAAGCTTTCTTT.

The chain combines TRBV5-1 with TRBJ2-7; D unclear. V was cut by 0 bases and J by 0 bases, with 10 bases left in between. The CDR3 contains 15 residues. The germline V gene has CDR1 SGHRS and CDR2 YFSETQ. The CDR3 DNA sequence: TGCGCCAGCAGCTTGGGTCCAGGATCCTCCTACGAGCAGTACTTC. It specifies CASSLGPGSSYEQYF.

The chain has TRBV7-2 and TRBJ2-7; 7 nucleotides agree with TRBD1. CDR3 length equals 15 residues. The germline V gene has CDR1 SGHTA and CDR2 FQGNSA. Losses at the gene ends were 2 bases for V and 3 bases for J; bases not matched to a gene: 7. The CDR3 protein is CASSLYGTEGYEQYF. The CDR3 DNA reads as TGTGCCAGCAGCTTATATGGGACAGAAGGCTACGAGCAGTACTTC.

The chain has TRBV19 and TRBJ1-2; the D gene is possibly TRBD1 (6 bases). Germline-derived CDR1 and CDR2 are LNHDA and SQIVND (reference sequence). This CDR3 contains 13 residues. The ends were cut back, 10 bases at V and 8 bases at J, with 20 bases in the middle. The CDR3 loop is CATTSPGGEGYTF. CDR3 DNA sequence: TGTGCCACAACCTCTCCGGGGGGCGAAGGCTACACCTTC. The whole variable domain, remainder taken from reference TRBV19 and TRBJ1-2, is DGGITQSPKYLFRKEGQNVTLSCEQNLNHDAMYWYRQDPGQGLRLIYYSQIVNDFQKGDIAEGYSVSREKKESFPLTVTSAQKNPTAFYLCATTSPGGEGYTFGSGTRLTVV.

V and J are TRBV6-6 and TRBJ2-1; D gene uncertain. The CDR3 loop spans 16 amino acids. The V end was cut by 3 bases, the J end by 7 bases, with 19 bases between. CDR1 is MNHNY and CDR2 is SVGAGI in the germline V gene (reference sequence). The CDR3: CASSYTRPTAFNEQFF. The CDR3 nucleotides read TGTGCCAGCAGTTATACGCGCCCTACTGCTTTTAATGAGCAGTTCTTC.

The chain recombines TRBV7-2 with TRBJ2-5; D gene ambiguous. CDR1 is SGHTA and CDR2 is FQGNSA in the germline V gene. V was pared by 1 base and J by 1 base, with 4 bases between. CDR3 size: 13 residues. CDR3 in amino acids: CASSLGGQETQYF. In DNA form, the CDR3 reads TGTGCCAGCAGCTTAGGGGGCCAAGAGACCCAGTACTTC.

Here the CDR3 reads CASSLVGGINIQYF. CDR3 in DNA: TGCGCCAGCAGCTTGGTCGGGGGGATCAACATTCAGTACTTC. This rearrangement joins TRBV5-1 to TRBJ2-4; 7 bases are shared with TRBD2. J gave up 7 bases and V 0 bases, and 4 bases lay outside the gene matches. The germline gives CDR1 SGHRS, CDR2 YFSETQ. The CDR3 length is 14 residues.

In DNA, the CDR3 is TGTGCCAGCAGCGCTCAGGGGGCCAATACTGAAGCTTTCTTT. Protein product: CASSAQGANTEAFF. This rearrangement joins TRBV9 to TRBJ1-1, with 8 bases that match TRBD1. The V gene's germline CDR1 is SGDLS and CDR2 YYNGEE. With 3 bases clipped from V and 5 bases from J, the junction kept 6 bases outside the gene matches. The CDR3 is 14 residues long.

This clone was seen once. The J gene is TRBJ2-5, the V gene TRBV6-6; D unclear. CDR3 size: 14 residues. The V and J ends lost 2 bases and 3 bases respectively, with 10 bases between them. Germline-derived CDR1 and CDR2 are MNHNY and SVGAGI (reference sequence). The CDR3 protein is CASSYVNKEETQYF. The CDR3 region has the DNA TGTGCCAGCAGTTACGTAAACAAGGAAGAGACCCAGTACTTC.

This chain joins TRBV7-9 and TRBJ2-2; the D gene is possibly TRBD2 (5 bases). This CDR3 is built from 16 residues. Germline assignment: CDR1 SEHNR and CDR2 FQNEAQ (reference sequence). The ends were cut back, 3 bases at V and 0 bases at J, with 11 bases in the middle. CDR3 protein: CASSFLFGTNTGELFF. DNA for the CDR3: TGTGCCAGCAGCTTCCTATTCGGGACGAACACCGGGGAGCTGTTTTTT.

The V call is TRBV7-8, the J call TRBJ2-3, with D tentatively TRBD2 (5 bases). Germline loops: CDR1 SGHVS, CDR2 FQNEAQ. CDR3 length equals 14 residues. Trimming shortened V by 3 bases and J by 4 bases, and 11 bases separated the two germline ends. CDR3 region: CASSFRPGADTQYF. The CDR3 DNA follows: TGTGCCAGCAGCTTCCGCCCCGGGGCAGATACGCAGTATTTT.

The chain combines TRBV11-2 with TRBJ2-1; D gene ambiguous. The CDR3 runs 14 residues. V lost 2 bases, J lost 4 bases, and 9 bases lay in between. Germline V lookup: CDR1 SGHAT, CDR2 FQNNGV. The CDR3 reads CASSLITDYNEQFF. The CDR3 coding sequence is TGTGCCAGCAGCTTAATAACGGATTACAATGAGCAGTTCTTC. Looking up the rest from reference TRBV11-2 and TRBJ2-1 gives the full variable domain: EAGVAQSPRYKIIEKRQSVAFWCNPISGHATLYWYQQILGQGPKLLIQFQNNGVVDDSQLPKDRFSAERLKGVDSTLKIQPAKLEDSAVYLCASSLITDYNEQFFGPGTRLTVL.

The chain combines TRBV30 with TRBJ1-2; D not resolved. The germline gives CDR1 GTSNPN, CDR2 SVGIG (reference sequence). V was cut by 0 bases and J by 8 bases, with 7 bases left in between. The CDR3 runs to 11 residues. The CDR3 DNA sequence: TGTGCCTGGAGTGTACTACAGGGCTACACCTTC. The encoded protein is CAWSVLQGYTF.

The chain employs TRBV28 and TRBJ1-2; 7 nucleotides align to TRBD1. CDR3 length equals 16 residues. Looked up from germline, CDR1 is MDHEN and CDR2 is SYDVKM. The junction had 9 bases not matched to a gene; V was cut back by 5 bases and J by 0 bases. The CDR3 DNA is TGTGCCAGCAGTATCCCGACAGGGAACTCTAACTATGGCTACACCTTC. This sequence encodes CASSIPTGNSNYGYTF.

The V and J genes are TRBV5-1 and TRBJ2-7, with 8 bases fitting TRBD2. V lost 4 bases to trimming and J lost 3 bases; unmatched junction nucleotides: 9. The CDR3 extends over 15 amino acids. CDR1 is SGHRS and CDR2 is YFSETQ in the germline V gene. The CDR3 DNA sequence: TGCGCCAGCAGCCCCGAGGGTAGCGGGATCTACGAGCAGTACTTC. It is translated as CASSPEGSGIYEQYF.

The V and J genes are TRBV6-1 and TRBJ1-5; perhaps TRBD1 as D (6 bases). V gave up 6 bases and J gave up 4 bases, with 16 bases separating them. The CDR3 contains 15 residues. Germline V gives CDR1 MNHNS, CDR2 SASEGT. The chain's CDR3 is CASRQGQLSNQPQHF. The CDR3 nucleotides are TGTGCCAGCAGGCAGGGGCAATTGTCAAATCAGCCCCAGCATTTT.

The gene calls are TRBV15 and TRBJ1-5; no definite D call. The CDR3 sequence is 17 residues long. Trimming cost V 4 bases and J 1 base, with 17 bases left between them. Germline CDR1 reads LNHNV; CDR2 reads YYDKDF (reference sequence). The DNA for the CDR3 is TGTGCCACCAGCACACCTAAAGGGTGGGGAAGCAATCAGCCCCAGCATTTT. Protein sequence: CATSTPKGWGSNQPQHF.

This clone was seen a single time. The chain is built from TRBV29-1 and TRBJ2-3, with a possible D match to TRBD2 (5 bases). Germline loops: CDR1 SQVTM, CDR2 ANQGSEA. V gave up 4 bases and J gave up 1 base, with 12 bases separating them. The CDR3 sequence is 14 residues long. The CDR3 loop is CSVVLGGGTDTQYF. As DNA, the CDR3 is TGCAGCGTTGTTCTAGGAGGTGGCACAGATACGCAGTATTTT.

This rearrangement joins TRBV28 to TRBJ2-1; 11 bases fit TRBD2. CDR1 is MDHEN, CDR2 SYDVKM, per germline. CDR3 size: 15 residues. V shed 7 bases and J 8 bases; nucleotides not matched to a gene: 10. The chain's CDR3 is CASKAWGLAADEQFF. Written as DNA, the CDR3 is TGTGCCAGCAAGGCATGGGGACTAGCGGCCGATGAGCAGTTCTTC.